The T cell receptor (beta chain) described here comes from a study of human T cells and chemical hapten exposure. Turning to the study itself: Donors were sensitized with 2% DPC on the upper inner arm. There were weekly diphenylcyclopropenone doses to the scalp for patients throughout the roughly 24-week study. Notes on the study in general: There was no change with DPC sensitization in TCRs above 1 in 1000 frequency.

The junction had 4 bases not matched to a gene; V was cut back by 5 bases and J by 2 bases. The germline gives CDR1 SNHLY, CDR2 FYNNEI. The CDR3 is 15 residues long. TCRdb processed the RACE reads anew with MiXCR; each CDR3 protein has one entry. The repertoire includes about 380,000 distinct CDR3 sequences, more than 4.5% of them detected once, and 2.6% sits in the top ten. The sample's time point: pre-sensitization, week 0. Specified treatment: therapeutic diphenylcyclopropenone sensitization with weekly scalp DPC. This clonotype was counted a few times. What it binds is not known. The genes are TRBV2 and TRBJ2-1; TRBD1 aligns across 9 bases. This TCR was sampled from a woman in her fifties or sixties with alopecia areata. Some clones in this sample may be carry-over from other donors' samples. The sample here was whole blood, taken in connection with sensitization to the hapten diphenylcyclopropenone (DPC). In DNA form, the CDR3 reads TGTGCCAGCAGTTTGGACAGGGGAGCCTACAATGAGCAGTTCTTC. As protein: CASSLDRGAYNEQFF.